This T cell receptor beta chain is drawn from a study of T-cell reconstitution after alpha-beta-depleted transplantation in children (dated by TCRdb to the mid-2010s). About the investigation overall: Using TCR repertoire profiling, the study quantitatively followed how T-cell immune reconstitution unfolded in children after TCRalphabeta/CD19-depleted allogeneic hematopoietic cell transplantation.

The treatment or condition label for this specimen denotes: allogeneic hematopoietic cell transplantation with graft depleted of TCRalphabeta T cells and CD19 B cells. The transplant recipients were children given TCRalphabeta/CD19-depleted allogeneic hematopoietic cell grafts. V is cut back by 4 bases and J by 3 bases, with 8 bases in the junction unmatched. The CDR3 measures 15 amino acids from cysteine to phenylalanine. The kept DNA is CDR3 alone, 45 bases in frame from the first base. The germline V gene (reference sequence) provides CDR1 SEHNR and CDR2 FQNEAQ. This clonotype was seen at least ten times. Its antigen has not been determined. No much larger clone exists at a distance of one base, and base qualities are not known. Study-level results and caveats: The high TCRbeta diversity at day 60 in some patients was ascribed to recipient T cells and intrathymic progenitors that had survived conditioning. The apparently early recovery of alphabetaT-cell counts about two months after transplant reportedly depended on only several hundred rapidly expanded clones that came from non-depleted graft cells. Over subsequent months, a decline in hyperexpanded clone frequencies was noted, and after one year, T-cell counts and TCRbeta diversity were mostly ascribed to newly produced T cells.

The library was built by means of PCR. The sequencing machine was an Illumina HiSeq 2500. Molecular barcoding was employed in the preparation of TCR libraries, with unique molecular identifiers being used to normalize TCRbeta repertoire quantification. The public reads were reprocessed in TCRdb via fastp at Q25 and MiXCR, keeping in-frame beta chains. Under each unique CDR3 protein, matching rows form one entry showing the most common genes and DNA. Recorded for this sample are approximately 150,000 distinct CDR3 sequences; roughly 9% of them occurred a single time. About a sixth of the sample comes from the top ten.

The clonotype comes from a female patient between 2 and 15 years old who had a stem cell transplant for congenital amegakaryocytic thrombocytopenia, so the T cells may come from the graft donor. The sequence links TRBV7-9 to TRBJ1-2; 7 bases in the junction line up with TRBD1. The material was PBMCs, mostly from graft donor cells, obtained 180 days after TCRalphabeta/CD19-depleted stem cell transplant. CDR3 region: CASSSNYRGHYGYTF. The nucleotides are TGTGCCAGCAGCTCAAATTACAGGGGCCACTATGGCTACACCTTC.